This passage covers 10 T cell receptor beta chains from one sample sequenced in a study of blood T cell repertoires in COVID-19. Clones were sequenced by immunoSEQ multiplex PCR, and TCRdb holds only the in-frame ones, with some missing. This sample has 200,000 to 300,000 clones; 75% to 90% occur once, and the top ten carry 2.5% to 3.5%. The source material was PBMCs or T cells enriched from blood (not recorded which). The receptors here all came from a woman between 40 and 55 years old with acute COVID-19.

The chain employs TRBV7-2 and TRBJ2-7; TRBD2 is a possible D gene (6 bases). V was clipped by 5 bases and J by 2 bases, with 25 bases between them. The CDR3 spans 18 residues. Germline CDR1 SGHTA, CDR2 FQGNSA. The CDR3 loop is CASSPAPGLHALTYEQYF. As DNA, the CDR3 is TGTGCCAGCAGCCCCGCACCGGGACTGCACGCCTTGACCTACGAGCAGTACTTC.

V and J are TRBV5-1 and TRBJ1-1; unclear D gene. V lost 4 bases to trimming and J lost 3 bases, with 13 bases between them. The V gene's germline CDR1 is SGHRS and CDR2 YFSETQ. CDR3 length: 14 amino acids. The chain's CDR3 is CASSPAPGYTEAFF. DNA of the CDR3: TGCGCCAGCAGCCCGGCACCGGGGTACACTGAAGCTTTCTTT.

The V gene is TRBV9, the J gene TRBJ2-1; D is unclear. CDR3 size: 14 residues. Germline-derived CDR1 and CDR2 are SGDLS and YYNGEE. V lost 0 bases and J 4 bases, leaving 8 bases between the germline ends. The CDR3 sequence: CASSVGGHYNEQFF. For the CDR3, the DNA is TGTGCCAGCAGCGTAGGCGGCCATTACAATGAGCAGTTCTTC. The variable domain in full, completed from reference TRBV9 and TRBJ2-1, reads DSGVTQTPKHLITATGQRVTLRCSPRSGDLSVYWYQQSLDQGLQFLIQYYNGEERAKGNILERFSAQQFPDLHSELNLSSLELGDSALYFCASSVGGHYNEQFFGPGTRLTVL.

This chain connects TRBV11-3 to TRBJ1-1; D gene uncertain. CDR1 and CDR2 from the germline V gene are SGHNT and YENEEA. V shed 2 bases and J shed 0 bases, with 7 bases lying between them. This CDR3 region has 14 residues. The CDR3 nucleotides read TGTGCCAGCAGCTTACTCGGGGTGAACACTGAAGCTTTCTTT. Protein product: CASSLLGVNTEAFF.

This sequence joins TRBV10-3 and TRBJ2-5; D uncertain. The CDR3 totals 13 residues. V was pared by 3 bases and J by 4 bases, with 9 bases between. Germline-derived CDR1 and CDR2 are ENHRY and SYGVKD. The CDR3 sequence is CAISEASGETQYF. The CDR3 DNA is TGTGCCATCAGTGAAGCGTCGGGAGAGACCCAGTACTTC.

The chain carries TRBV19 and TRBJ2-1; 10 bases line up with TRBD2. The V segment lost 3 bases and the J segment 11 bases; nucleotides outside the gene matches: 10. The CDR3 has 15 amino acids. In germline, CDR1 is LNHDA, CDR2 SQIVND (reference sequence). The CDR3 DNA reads TGTGCCAGTAGTATCCAAGCGGGAGGGCCTTTCAAGCAGTTCTTC. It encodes CASSIQAGGPFKQFF.

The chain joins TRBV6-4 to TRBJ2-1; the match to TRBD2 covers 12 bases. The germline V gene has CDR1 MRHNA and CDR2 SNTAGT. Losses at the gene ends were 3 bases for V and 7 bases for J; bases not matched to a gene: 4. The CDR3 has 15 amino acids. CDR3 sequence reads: CASSEGLAGLNEQFF. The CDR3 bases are TGTGCCAGCAGTGAGGGACTAGCGGGTCTGAATGAGCAGTTCTTC.

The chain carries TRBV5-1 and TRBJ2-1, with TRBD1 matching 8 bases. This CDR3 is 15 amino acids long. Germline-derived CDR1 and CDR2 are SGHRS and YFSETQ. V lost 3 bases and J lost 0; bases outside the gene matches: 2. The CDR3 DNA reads TGCGCCAGCAGCTCTGGACAGGGCTCCTACAATGAGCAGTTCTTC. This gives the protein CASSSGQGSYNEQFF. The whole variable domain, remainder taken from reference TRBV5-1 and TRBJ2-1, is KAGVTQTPRYLIKTRGQQVTLSCSPISGHRSVSWYQQTPGQGLQFLFEYFSETQRNKGNFPGRFSGRQFSNSRSEMNVSTLELGDSALYLCASSSGQGSYNEQFFGPGTRLTVL.

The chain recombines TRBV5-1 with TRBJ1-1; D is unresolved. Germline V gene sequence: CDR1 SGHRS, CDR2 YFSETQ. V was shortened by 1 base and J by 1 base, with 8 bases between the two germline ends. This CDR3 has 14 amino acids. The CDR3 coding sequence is TGCGCCAGCAGCTTGAGTTTCGGGAACACTGAAGCTTTCTTT. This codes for CASSLSFGNTEAFF.

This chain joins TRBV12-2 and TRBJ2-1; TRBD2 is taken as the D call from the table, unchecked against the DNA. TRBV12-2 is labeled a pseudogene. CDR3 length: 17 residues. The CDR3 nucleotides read TGTGCAAGTCGCTTAGCGATTTCACTAGAACTCTACAATGAGCAGTTCTTC. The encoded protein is CASRLAISLELYNEQFF.